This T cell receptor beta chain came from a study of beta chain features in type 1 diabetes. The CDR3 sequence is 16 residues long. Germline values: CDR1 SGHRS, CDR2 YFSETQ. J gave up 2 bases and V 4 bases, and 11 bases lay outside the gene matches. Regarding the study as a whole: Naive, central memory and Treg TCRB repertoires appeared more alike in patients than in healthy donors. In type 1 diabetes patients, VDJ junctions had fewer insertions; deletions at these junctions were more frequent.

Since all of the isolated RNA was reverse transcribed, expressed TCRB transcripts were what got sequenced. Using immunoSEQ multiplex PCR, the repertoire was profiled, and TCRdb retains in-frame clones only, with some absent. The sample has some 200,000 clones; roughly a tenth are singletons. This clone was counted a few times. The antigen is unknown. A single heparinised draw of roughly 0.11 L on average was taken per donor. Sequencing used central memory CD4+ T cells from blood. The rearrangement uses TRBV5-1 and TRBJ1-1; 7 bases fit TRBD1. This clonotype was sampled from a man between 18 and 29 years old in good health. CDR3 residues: CASSPQGGGYNTEAFF. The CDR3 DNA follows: TGCGCCAGCAGCCCCCAGGGGGGGGGTTATAACACTGAAGCTTTCTTT.